This T cell receptor (beta chain) was sequenced in a study of T cells in Graves' hyperthyroidism and ophthalmopathy. Overall study findings and caveats: Blood also held most thyroid clonotypes expanded beyond 0.001. Ophthalmopathy, as predicted by the model, came a median 6.5 months after the prediction.

The table lists this clonotype with many counts. Antigen unknown. Germline-derived CDR1 and CDR2 are LNHDA and SQIVND (reference sequence). The ends were cut back, 5 bases at V and 4 bases at J, with 17 bases in the middle. The CDR3 contains 15 residues. Under 3 months was the duration of disease in ophthalmopathy patients, who also had a Clinical Activity Score of at least 3 and a NOSPECS grade of at least 4. Amplified TCR beta CDR3 regions derived from RNA transcripts. The primer set for the first-round RT-PCR of the TCR CDR3 was HTBI. TCRdb recomputed calls from the multiplex PCR reads with MiXCR, one row per CDR3 protein. This sample has under 400,000 distinct CDR3 sequences; 13% to 15% occur once, and the top ten carry roughly a fifth.

The TCR comes from a woman aged 60 to 75 with Graves' ophthalmopathy. Sequencing was done on a sample of blood. The genes are TRBV19 and TRBJ1-2, with a weak D call TRBD1 (5 bases). For the CDR3, the DNA is TGTGCCAGTAGTGCCGGTCGGGGAAGGGGCTATGGCTACACCTTC. Encoded protein: CASSAGRGRGYGYTF.